Below are 19 T cell receptor beta chains sequenced from a single sample in a study of T cell responses to AZD1222 COVID-19 vaccine. Produced via immunoSEQ multiplex PCR; TCRdb's table is partial and in-frame only. Among about 78,000 clones listed, roughly nine tenths were seen once. The sample in question was peripheral blood, obtained 28 days after the second AZD1222 dose. The receptors come from an adult who received the AZD1222 COVID-19 vaccine.

The chain joins TRBV6-2 or TRBV6-3 to TRBJ2-7; 10 nucleotides align to TRBD2. CDR3 size: 14 residues. Looked up from germline, CDR1 is MNHEY and CDR2 is SVGEGT. V shed 0 bases, J shed 4 bases, and the junction held 0 bases outside the gene matches. CDR3 coding DNA: TGTGCCAGCAGTTACTCGACTAGCGGGTACGAGCAGTACTTC. It specifies CASSYSTSGYEQYF.

The rearrangement uses TRBV10-3 and TRBJ2-7, with 11 bases identical to TRBD2. Germline loops: CDR1 ENHRY, CDR2 SYGVKD. The V segment lost 6 bases and the J segment 7 bases; nucleotides outside the gene matches: 14. The CDR3 loop spans 16 amino acids. CDR3 protein: CAIRRGTSGGLGEQYF. CDR3 sequence (DNA): TGTGCCATCAGGCGGGGGACTAGCGGAGGGCTAGGAGAGCAGTACTTC.

The rearrangement uses TRBV28 and TRBJ1-4; unclear D gene. This CDR3 is built from 14 residues. CDR1 and CDR2 from the germline V gene are MDHEN and SYDVKM. Trimming took off 4 bases at V and 8 bases at J, with 14 bases between the two ends. The CDR3 is CASSSPTKLEKLFF. Here the CDR3 DNA reads TGTGCCAGCAGTTCCCCAACAAAGTTAGAAAAACTGTTTTTT.

This chain connects TRBV12-3 or TRBV12-4 to TRBJ1-1; a possible D gene is TRBD1 (6 bases). CDR3 size: 13 residues. Trimming pared 6 bases from V and 4 bases from J, leaving 12 bases between. CDR3 sequence: CASRLTRGTEAFF. For the CDR3, the DNA is TGTGCCAGCAGACTGACCAGGGGCACTGAAGCTTTCTTT.

The J gene is TRBJ2-1, the V gene TRBV5-6, with D perhaps TRBD1 (5 bases). V was pared by 0 bases and J by 8 bases, with 15 bases between. Germline V gene sequence: CDR1 SGHDT, CDR2 YYEEEE. The CDR3 runs to 15 residues. This CDR3 reads CASSLGGSFEDEQFF. CDR3 in DNA: TGTGCCAGCAGCTTGGGGGGCTCTTTCGAGGATGAGCAGTTCTTC.

The V and J genes are TRBV7-9 and TRBJ2-7, with D tentatively TRBD1 or TRBD2 (5 bases each). There are 14 residues in the CDR3. CDR1 and CDR2 from the germline V gene are SEHNR and FQNEAQ (reference sequence). Between the trimmed V and J ends, which lost 4 bases and 4 bases, there was a span of 14 bases. In DNA form, the CDR3 reads TGTGCCAGCAGCTCCCGGGACGTTACTTACGAGCAGTACTTC. Its protein product is CASSSRDVTYEQYF.

The V gene is TRBV7-2, the J gene TRBJ2-5; perhaps TRBD2 as D (7 bases). The germline V gene has CDR1 SGHTA and CDR2 FQGNSA. The CDR3 consists of 14 residues. The V end lost 5 bases, the J end lost 5 bases, and 15 bases lay between the germline ends. Here the CDR3 DNA reads TGTGCCAGCAGCGGGAGGGGGGGTCACGAGACCCAGTACTTC. This codes for CASSGRGGHETQYF.

The gene calls are TRBV30 and TRBJ1-5, with D possibly matching TRBD1 (5 bases). Trimming left V 2 bases short and J 4 bases short, with 6 bases between. The CDR3 totals 12 residues. Germline CDR1 is GTSNPN and CDR2 is SVGIG (reference sequence). The CDR3 coding sequence is TGTGCCTGGAGTCCAGGGAATCAGCCCCAGCATTTT. Protein: CAWSPGNQPQHF.

This chain connects TRBV7-6 to TRBJ2-7; 7 bases line up with TRBD2. Trimming at V came to 5 bases and at J to 0 bases, leaving 10 bases not matched to a gene. The germline gives CDR1 SGHVS, CDR2 FNYEAQ. CDR3 length: 16 amino acids. The CDR3 here is CASSLRAGPSSYEQYF. CDR3 bases: TGTGCCAGCAGCCTAAGAGCGGGGCCCAGCTCCTACGAGCAGTACTTC.

V usage is TRBV28 and J usage is TRBJ2-7; 8 nucleotides agree with TRBD1. The CDR3 has 15 residues. With V trimmed by 1 base and J by 2 bases, 4 bases remained unmatched. Germline CDR1 is MDHEN and CDR2 is SYDVKM. The chain's CDR3 is CASSLLRDRPYEQYF. DNA for the CDR3: TGTGCCAGCAGTTTATTACGGGACAGGCCCTACGAGCAGTACTTC.

This clone occurred once. This sequence joins TRBV29-1 and TRBJ2-1; 10 nucleotides align to TRBD1. Germline V gene sequence: CDR1 SQVTM, CDR2 ANQGSEA. Trimming removed 7 bases from V and 7 bases from J; junction bases left unmatched: 7. This CDR3 is built from 13 residues. This chain's CDR3 is CSGATGGGNEQFF. DNA for the CDR3: TGCAGCGGGGCGACAGGGGGCGGAAATGAGCAGTTCTTC.

This chain joins TRBV7-8 and TRBJ1-5; D unresolved. Looked up from germline, CDR1 is SGHVS and CDR2 is FQNEAQ. V dropped 5 bases and J dropped 0 bases, with 14 bases sitting between them. The CDR3 runs 16 residues. The CDR3 DNA sequence: TGTGCCAGCAGCCAAGAGACCGGTTATAGCAATCAGCCCCAGCATTTT. It yields the protein CASSQETGYSNQPQHF.

This clone was seen only a few times. V and J are TRBV2 and TRBJ1-2, with a possible D match to TRBD1 (6 bases). CDR1 is SNHLY, CDR2 FYNNEI, per germline. V was clipped by 4 bases and J by 5 bases, with 20 bases between them. This CDR3 is 16 amino acids long. DNA for the CDR3: TGTGCCAGCAGTGTCCCAGGGGACGGATCAGCTTATGGCTACACCTTC. Protein product: CASSVPGDGSAYGYTF.

This clone was seen once. The chain uses TRBV9 and TRBJ2-1, with 9 bases that match TRBD2. This CDR3 comprises 14 residues. From germline, CDR1 is SGDLS and CDR2 YYNGEE. Losses at the gene ends were 0 bases for V and 10 bases for J; bases not matched to a gene: 5. DNA of the CDR3: TGTGCCAGCAGCGTAGCTAGCGGGGAGGAGGAGCAGTTCTTC. Encoded protein: CASSVASGEEEQFF. The entire variable domain, with the rest obtained from reference TRBV9 and TRBJ2-1, is as follows: DSGVTQTPKHLITATGQRVTLRCSPRSGDLSVYWYQQSLDQGLQFLIQYYNGEERAKGNILERFSAQQFPDLHSELNLSSLELGDSALYFCASSVASGEEEQFFGPGTRLTVL.

This clone was observed a handful of times. The genes are TRBV9 and TRBJ1-3; unclear D gene. Germline V gene lookup returns CDR1 SGDLS and CDR2 YYNGEE. Deletions cut 1 base from V and 0 bases from J, with 8 bases between. The CDR3 has 15 amino acids. In nucleotides, the CDR3 is TGTGCCAGCAGCGTATATTCTCACTCTGGAAACACCATATATTTT. Encoded protein: CASSVYSHSGNTIYF.

The chain links TRBV6-5 to TRBJ1-5; 7 positions agree with TRBD1. Per the germline V gene, CDR1 is MNHEY and CDR2 is SVGAGI. This CDR3 has 12 amino acids. The V gene end was trimmed by 10 bases and the J gene end by 4 bases; junction bases not matched to a gene: 4. The DNA for the CDR3 is TGTGCCACCGGGACAGTGAATCAGCCCCAGCATTTT. This sequence encodes CATGTVNQPQHF.

DNA for the CDR3: TGTGCCAGCAGTTCTCGACTAGCGGGGGGGCTCTACGAGCAGTACTTC. This translates into CASSSRLAGGLYEQYF. This chain uses TRBV28 with TRBJ2-7, with TRBD2 matching 14 bases. The length of the CDR3 is 16 residues. The germline V gene encodes CDR1 MDHEN and CDR2 SYDVKM. Trimming took 4 bases from V and 3 from J; bases not matched to a gene: 5.

The rearrangement uses TRBV27 and TRBJ1-1; 8 bases match TRBD1. The CDR3 runs 14 residues. Germline CDR1 and CDR2: MNHEY and SMNVEV (reference sequence). The ends lost 4 bases at V and 8 bases at J; junction bases unmatched: 9. The CDR3 spells CASSSAGRTGEAFF. The DNA of the CDR3 is TGTGCCAGCAGTTCAGCAGGTCGGACAGGGGAAGCTTTCTTT.

The CDR3 DNA reads TGTGCCAGCTCACCCCCCGACAGGGCGAACTATGGCTACACCTTC. As protein: CASSPPDRANYGYTF. V and J are TRBV18 and TRBJ1-2, with TRBD1 identical over 7 bases. The CDR3 has 15 amino acids. V shed 3 bases and J 2 bases; nucleotides not matched to a gene: 6. CDR1 is KGHSH and CDR2 is LQKENI in the germline V gene. Complete variable domain (other parts from reference TRBV18 and TRBJ1-2): NAGVMQNPRHLVRRRGQEARLRCSPMKGHSHVYWYRQLPEEGLKFMVYLQKENIIDESGMPKERFSAEFPKEGPSILRIQQVVRGDSAAYFCASSPPDRANYGYTFGSGTRLTVV.